These T cell receptor beta chains were read from a single sample in a study of blood T cell repertoires in COVID-19. The repertoire was sequenced with immunoSEQ multiplex PCR; TCRdb's copy has only in-frame clones and lacks some. The sample yields fewer than 85,000 clones, about three quarters seen once. The sequencing sample was made of peripheral blood. The receptors derive from a woman in her 70s with acute or convalescent COVID-19. Each CDR3 is given with its conserved first and last residue. D genes are given only for firm matches. Rows give clone size only sometimes, using once, few, many, or a class for an expanded clone.

clone_size: .; d_call: .; j_call: TRBJ1-1; v_call: TRBV5-6; cdr3_length: 15; cdr3_aa: CASSPGGTGVTEAFF; cdr3_nt: TGTGCCAGCAGCCCCGGAGGGACGGGGGTCACTGAAGCTTTCTTT
clone_size: .; d_call: TRBD1; j_call: TRBJ1-6; v_call: TRBV7-3; cdr3_length: 15; cdr3_aa: CASSGTGQTNSPLHF; cdr3_nt: TGTGCCAGCAGTGGGACGGGACAGACAAATTCACCCCTCCACTTT
clone_size: .; d_call: TRBD1; j_call: TRBJ1-3; v_call: TRBV27; cdr3_length: 15; cdr3_aa: CASSLTGRSGNTIYF; cdr3_nt: TGTGCCAGCAGCCTGACAGGGAGGTCTGGAAACACCATATATTTT
clone_size: .; d_call: TRBD1; j_call: TRBJ2-3; v_call: TRBV6-5; cdr3_length: 16; cdr3_aa: CASSLKGQGETDTQYF; cdr3_nt: TGTGCCAGCAGTTTGAAGGGACAGGGGGAGACAGATACGCAGTATTTT
clone_size: .; d_call: TRBD2; j_call: TRBJ2-1; v_call: TRBV7-2; cdr3_length: 15; cdr3_aa: CASSPQRGRVEKQFF; cdr3_nt: TGTGCCAGCAGCCCCCAGCGGGGGCGAGTAGAAAAGCAGTTCTTC
clone_size: .; d_call: TRBD1; j_call: TRBJ1-5; v_call: TRBV11-3; cdr3_length: 16; cdr3_aa: CASSCREDRDNQPQHF; cdr3_nt: TGTGCCAGCAGCTGCCGGGAGGACAGGGACAATCAGCCCCAGCATTTT
clone_size: .; d_call: TRBD1; j_call: TRBJ1-6; v_call: TRBV5-4; cdr3_length: 15; cdr3_aa: CASSLPGTGNSPLHF; cdr3_nt: TGTGCCAGCAGCTTACCCGGGACAGGGAATTCACCCCTCCACTTT
clone_size: few; d_call: TRBD1; j_call: TRBJ1-2; v_call: TRBV6-5; cdr3_length: 14; cdr3_aa: CASSFAGTVGGYTF; cdr3_nt: TGTGCCAGCAGTTTCGCCGGGACAGTGGGTGGCTACACCTTC
clone_size: .; d_call: .; j_call: TRBJ1-1; v_call: TRBV27; cdr3_length: 19; cdr3_aa: CASSFRGIPNSPPNTEAFF; cdr3_nt: TGTGCCAGCAGTTTTCGCGGGATCCCAAATAGCCCCCCGAACACTGAAGCTTTCTTT
clone_size: .; d_call: TRBD1; j_call: TRBJ2-1; v_call: TRBV27; cdr3_length: 15; cdr3_aa: CASSSDRGAYNEQFF; cdr3_nt: TGTGCCAGCAGTTCGGACAGGGGGGCATACAATGAGCAGTTCTTC
clone_size: once; d_call: TRBD1; j_call: TRBJ2-5; v_call: TRBV7-8; cdr3_length: 16; cdr3_aa: CAGNSGTGGAGETQYF; cdr3_nt: TGTGCCGGCAATTCCGGGACAGGGGGCGCGGGAGAGACCCAGTACTTC
clone_size: .; d_call: .; j_call: TRBJ2-1; v_call: TRBV27; cdr3_length: 12; cdr3_aa: CASSFARGEQFF; cdr3_nt: TGTGCCAGCAGTTTCGCTAGAGGTGAGCAGTTCTTC
clone_size: .; d_call: .; j_call: TRBJ1-1; v_call: TRBV15; cdr3_length: 14; cdr3_aa: CATRAGGAGTEAFF; cdr3_nt: TGTGCCACCAGGGCTGGGGGCGCGGGCACTGAAGCTTTCTTT
clone_size: .; d_call: .; j_call: TRBJ2-3; v_call: TRBV5-4; cdr3_length: 15; cdr3_aa: CASSSRVASTDTQYF; cdr3_nt: TGTGCCAGCAGCTCCCGGGTGGCTAGCACAGATACGCAGTATTTT
clone_size: .; d_call: .; j_call: TRBJ1-6; v_call: TRBV30; cdr3_length: 13; cdr3_aa: CAWSAGSNSPLHF; cdr3_nt: TGTGCCTGGAGTGCGGGATCTAATTCACCCCTCCACTTT
clone_size: .; d_call: TRBD2; j_call: TRBJ2-2; v_call: TRBV11-3; cdr3_length: 15; cdr3_aa: CASSLGVTSGGELFF; cdr3_nt: TGTGCCAGCAGCTTAGGAGTGACTAGCGGCGGGGAGCTGTTTTTT
clone_size: .; d_call: TRBD2; j_call: TRBJ2-1; v_call: TRBV5-6; cdr3_length: 18; cdr3_aa: CASSLVRLAGGSYNEQFF; cdr3_nt: TGTGCCAGCAGCTTGGTGCGACTAGCGGGGGGCTCCTACAATGAGCAGTTCTTC
clone_size: .; d_call: .; j_call: TRBJ1-1; v_call: TRBV10-3; cdr3_length: 12; cdr3_aa: CAMRGGYTEAFF; cdr3_nt: TGTGCCATGAGGGGAGGGTACACTGAAGCTTTCTTT
clone_size: .; d_call: TRBD1; j_call: TRBJ2-7; v_call: TRBV7-9; cdr3_length: 15; cdr3_aa: CASSLASGQDYEQYF; cdr3_nt: TGTGCCAGCAGCTTAGCGTCGGGACAGGACTACGAGCAGTACTTC
clone_size: .; d_call: .; j_call: TRBJ2-2; v_call: TRBV29-1; cdr3_length: 14; cdr3_aa: CSVDYKGGTGELFF; cdr3_nt: TGCAGCGTGGATTATAAAGGGGGTACCGGGGAGCTGTTTTTT
clone_size: once; d_call: TRBD2; j_call: TRBJ2-7; v_call: TRBV29-1; cdr3_length: 12; cdr3_aa: CSVRTSGGWEYF; cdr3_nt: TGCAGCGTACGGACTAGCGGGGGTTGGGAGTACTTC
clone_size: .; d_call: .; j_call: TRBJ1-1; v_call: TRBV6-1; cdr3_length: 13; cdr3_aa: CASSEALLRGAFF; cdr3_nt: TGTGCCAGCAGTGAAGCGCTCCTAAGGGGAGCTTTCTTT
clone_size: .; d_call: TRBD1; j_call: TRBJ2-7; v_call: TRBV4-3; cdr3_length: 14; cdr3_aa: CASSRGQGAYEQYF; cdr3_nt: TGCGCCAGCAGCCGGGGACAGGGGGCCTACGAGCAGTACTTC
clone_size: .; d_call: TRBD1; j_call: TRBJ2-7; v_call: TRBV5-1; cdr3_length: 15; cdr3_aa: CASSGSPGQGGEQYF; cdr3_nt: TGCGCCAGCAGCGGATCACCGGGACAGGGGGGCGAGCAGTACTTC
clone_size: .; d_call: TRBD1; j_call: TRBJ2-7; v_call: TRBV5-4; cdr3_length: 13; cdr3_aa: CASSLDPAGQAYF; cdr3_nt: TGTGCCAGCAGCTTGGACCCGGCGGGACAGGCCTACTTC
clone_size: .; d_call: .; j_call: TRBJ1-1; v_call: TRBV19; cdr3_length: 12; cdr3_aa: CATLRMNTEAFF; cdr3_nt: TGTGCCACACTACGCATGAACACTGAAGCTTTCTTT
clone_size: .; d_call: .; j_call: TRBJ1-1; v_call: TRBV7-3; cdr3_length: 17; cdr3_aa: CASSRSTVDTRNGGAFF; cdr3_nt: TGTGCCAGCAGCCGTTCGACAGTAGATACCCGGAACGGGGGAGCTTTCTTT
clone_size: .; d_call: .; j_call: TRBJ2-1; v_call: TRBV7-3; cdr3_length: 13; cdr3_aa: CASSPRGGNEQFF; cdr3_nt: TGTGCCAGCTCACCGAGGGGGGGCAATGAGCAGTTCTTC
clone_size: .; d_call: TRBD1; j_call: TRBJ2-7; v_call: TRBV7-2; cdr3_length: 13; cdr3_aa: CASRPRTGYEQYF; cdr3_nt: TGTGCCAGCAGACCCCGGACAGGCTACGAGCAGTACTTC
clone_size: few; d_call: .; j_call: TRBJ2-3; v_call: TRBV6-5; cdr3_length: 14; cdr3_aa: CASSFGEGADTQYF; cdr3_nt: TGTGCCAGCTCCTTCGGAGAAGGGGCAGATACGCAGTATTTT
clone_size: .; d_call: .; j_call: TRBJ1-6; v_call: TRBV6-1; cdr3_length: 14; cdr3_aa: CASSERLVNSPLHF; cdr3_nt: TGTGCCAGCAGTGAAAGACTTGTTAATTCACCCCTCCACTTT
clone_size: few; d_call: .; j_call: TRBJ2-5; v_call: TRBV3-1/TRBV3-2; cdr3_length: 15; cdr3_aa: CASSPQGLYQETQYF; cdr3_nt: TGTGCCAGCAGCCCACAGGGCCTGTACCAAGAGACCCAGTACTTC
clone_size: .; d_call: TRBD1; j_call: TRBJ1-2; v_call: TRBV2; cdr3_length: 12; cdr3_aa: CASSGQGTGYTF; cdr3_nt: TGTGCCAGCAGTGGACAGGGAACTGGCTACACCTTC
clone_size: .; d_call: TRBD1; j_call: TRBJ1-1; v_call: TRBV6-5; cdr3_length: 15; cdr3_aa: CASSRKWTGDTEAFF; cdr3_nt: TGTGCCAGCAGCCGAAAGTGGACAGGGGACACTGAAGCTTTCTTT
clone_size: .; d_call: .; j_call: TRBJ1-2; v_call: TRBV18; cdr3_length: 16; cdr3_aa: CASSPGTKVGSRGYTF; cdr3_nt: TGTGCCAGCTCACCGGGGACAAAAGTTGGTAGCCGTGGCTACACCTTC
clone_size: .; d_call: .; j_call: TRBJ1-1; v_call: TRBV20-1; cdr3_length: 11; cdr3_aa: CSASRNTEAFF; cdr3_nt: TGCAGTGCTAGCAGGAACACTGAAGCTTTCTTT
clone_size: .; d_call: TRBD1; j_call: TRBJ1-1; v_call: TRBV7-9; cdr3_length: 15; cdr3_aa: CASSLEGTGNTEAFF; cdr3_nt: TGTGCCAGCAGCTTAGAGGGGACAGGGAACACTGAAGCTTTCTTT
clone_size: .; d_call: TRBD1; j_call: TRBJ2-5; v_call: TRBV27; cdr3_length: 15; cdr3_aa: CASSSRTGGMETQYF; cdr3_nt: TGTGCCAGCAGTTCTCGGACAGGGGGCATGGAGACCCAGTACTTC
clone_size: .; d_call: .; j_call: TRBJ1-3; v_call: TRBV28; cdr3_length: 14; cdr3_aa: CASINSPSGNTIYF; cdr3_nt: TGTGCCAGCATCAACTCACCCTCTGGAAACACCATATATTTT
clone_size: .; d_call: .; j_call: TRBJ1-5; v_call: TRBV5-6; cdr3_length: 15; cdr3_aa: CASSSHQGFNQPQHF; cdr3_nt: TGTGCCAGCAGCTCCCATCAGGGATTTAATCAGCCCCAGCATTTT
clone_size: .; d_call: .; j_call: TRBJ1-2; v_call: TRBV29-1; cdr3_length: 14; cdr3_aa: CSVEEGGQFYGYTF; cdr3_nt: TGCAGCGTTGAAGAGGGTGGGCAGTTCTACGGCTACACCTTC
clone_size: .; d_call: .; j_call: TRBJ2-2; v_call: TRBV7-2; cdr3_length: 15; cdr3_aa: CASSLVAGGTGELFF; cdr3_nt: TGTGCCAGCAGCTTAGTGGCGGGCGGCACCGGGGAGCTGTTTTTT
clone_size: .; d_call: .; j_call: TRBJ2-7; v_call: TRBV28; cdr3_length: 14; cdr3_aa: CASSLIRVSYEQYF; cdr3_nt: TGTGCCAGCAGTTTAATTCGGGTCTCCTACGAGCAGTACTTC
clone_size: .; d_call: TRBD1; j_call: TRBJ2-1; v_call: TRBV5-1; cdr3_length: 15; cdr3_aa: CASSRAGTGYNEQFF; cdr3_nt: TGCGCCAGCAGCAGAGCCGGGACAGGCTACAATGAGCAGTTCTTC
clone_size: .; d_call: TRBD2; j_call: TRBJ2-1; v_call: TRBV5-1; cdr3_length: 16; cdr3_aa: CASSLSTSGTYNEQFF; cdr3_nt: TGCGCCAGCAGCTTGTCTACTAGCGGGACCTACAATGAGCAGTTCTTC
clone_size: .; d_call: .; j_call: TRBJ1-2; v_call: TRBV5-5; cdr3_length: 16; cdr3_aa: CASSLESLAGGYGYTF; cdr3_nt: TGTGCCAGCAGCTTGGAATCCCTGGCCGGAGGCTATGGCTACACCTTC
clone_size: .; d_call: TRBD1; j_call: TRBJ1-6; v_call: TRBV7-8; cdr3_length: 15; cdr3_aa: CASSLKARGNSPLHF; cdr3_nt: TGTGCCAGCAGCTTAAAAGCCAGGGGGAATTCACCCCTCCACTTT
clone_size: once; d_call: TRBD2; j_call: TRBJ2-7; v_call: TRBV18; cdr3_length: 16; cdr3_aa: CASSPWGLAGGDEQYF; cdr3_nt: TGTGCCAGCTCACCATGGGGACTAGCGGGGGGCGACGAGCAGTACTTC
clone_size: .; d_call: .; j_call: TRBJ2-1; v_call: TRBV6-4; cdr3_length: 15; cdr3_aa: CASSHRVPVYNEQFF; cdr3_nt: TGTGCCAGCAGTCACAGGGTCCCCGTTTACAATGAGCAGTTCTTC
clone_size: .; d_call: .; j_call: TRBJ1-2; v_call: TRBV3-1/TRBV3-2; cdr3_length: 13; cdr3_aa: CASSSDSAYGYTF; cdr3_nt: TGTGCCAGCAGCTCGGACTCGGCGTATGGCTACACCTTC
clone_size: .; d_call: TRBD1; j_call: TRBJ2-3; v_call: TRBV5-1; cdr3_length: 15; cdr3_aa: CASSLGQGPTDTQYF; cdr3_nt: TGCGCCAGCAGCTTAGGACAGGGGCCCACAGATACGCAGTATTTT
clone_size: .; d_call: TRBD1; j_call: TRBJ1-2; v_call: TRBV18; cdr3_length: 17; cdr3_aa: CASSPSAGTGQGYGYTF; cdr3_nt: TGTGCCAGCTCACCATCAGCCGGGACAGGACAGGGTTATGGCTACACCTTC
clone_size: .; d_call: TRBD2; j_call: TRBJ2-3; v_call: TRBV7-6; cdr3_length: 15; cdr3_aa: CASSPVLAATDTQYF; cdr3_nt: TGTGCCAGCAGCCCCGTCCTAGCGGCGACAGATACGCAGTATTTT